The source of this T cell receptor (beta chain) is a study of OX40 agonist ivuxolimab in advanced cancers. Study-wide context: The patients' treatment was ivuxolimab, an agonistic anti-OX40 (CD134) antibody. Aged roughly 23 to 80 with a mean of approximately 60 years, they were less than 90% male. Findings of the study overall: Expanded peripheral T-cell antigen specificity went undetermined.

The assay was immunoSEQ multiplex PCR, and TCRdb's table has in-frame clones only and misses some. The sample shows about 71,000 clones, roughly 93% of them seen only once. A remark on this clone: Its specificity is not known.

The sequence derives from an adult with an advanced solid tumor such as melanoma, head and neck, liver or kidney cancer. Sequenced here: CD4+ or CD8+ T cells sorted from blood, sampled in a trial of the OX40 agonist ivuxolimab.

The CDR3: CASSQVGVGPNTEAFF. The CDR3 nucleotides read TGTGCCAGCAGCCAAGTAGGGGTTGGGCCGAACACTGAAGCTTTCTTT. The chain links TRBV14 to TRBJ1-1; D might be TRBD1 (5 bases). Looked up from germline, CDR1 is SGHDN and CDR2 is FVKESK. Between the trimmed V and J ends, which lost 1 base and 1 base, there was a span of 13 bases. The CDR3 is 16 residues long.